The rows below give T cell receptor beta chains drawn from one sample of a study. TCRdb analysed the 5' RACE reads with MiXCR anew, one entry per CDR3 protein. The sample has 8,500 to 14,000 distinct CDR3 sequences; 40% to 55% are singletons. Sequenced: tumor-infiltrating naive CD4+ T cells sorted from the breast tumor. These receptors were taken from a female donor with breast cancer. Each CDR3 is given with its conserved first and last residue. The D gene is left open where the match is weak. Clone size is stated in some rows and not others, as once, few, many or a class when expanded.

clone size,CDR3 length,D gene,J gene,V gene,CDR3 protein,CDR3 DNA
NA,16,TRBD1,TRBJ1-5,TRBV4-2,CASSQDWGQGGQPQHF,TGTGCCAGCAGCCAAGATTGGGGACAGGGGGGTCAGCCCCAGCATTTT
few,15,NA,TRBJ2-2,TRBV6-5,CASKTTGASTGELFF,TGTGCCAGCAAAACGACCGGGGCATCCACCGGGGAGCTGTTTTTT
few,15,NA,TRBJ2-4,TRBV7-2,CASSSRGLAKNIQYF,TGTGCCAGCAGCTCGAGGGGACTAGCCAAAAACATTCAGTACTTC
few,16,TRBD1,TRBJ1-5,TRBV20-1,CSARESNRGINQPQHF,TGCAGTGCTAGAGAATCCAACAGGGGGATCAATCAGCCCCAGCATTTT
once,14,NA,TRBJ1-5,TRBV12-3/TRBV12-4,CASSFRSGNQPQHF,TGTGCCAGCAGTTTTAGGTCTGGGAATCAGCCCCAGCATTTT
few,13,NA,TRBJ1-1,TRBV29-1,CSVELGMNTEAFF,TGCAGCGTTGAACTGGGAATGAACACTGAAGCTTTCTTT
few,15,NA,TRBJ2-7,TRBV11-2,CASSLNGGSDYEQYF,TGTGCCAGCAGCCTCAATGGGGGCTCCGACTACGAGCAGTACTTC
few,13,NA,TRBJ1-6,TRBV6-5,CASSYSKISPLHF,TGTGCCAGCAGTTACTCGAAGATTTCACCCCTCCACTTT
NA,13,NA,TRBJ1-1,TRBV6-2/TRBV6-3,CASVRLNGPEAFF,TGTGCCAGCGTTCGACTTAACGGCCCTGAAGCTTTCTTT
few,13,NA,TRBJ2-3,TRBV20-1,CSARGQAGDTQYF,TGCAGTGCTAGAGGACAGGCTGGCGATACGCAGTATTTT
NA,12,NA,TRBJ2-5,TRBV30,CAWTGLRETQYF,TGTGCCTGGACGGGGTTGAGAGAGACCCAGTACTTC
NA,14,NA,TRBJ2-1,TRBV20-1,CSASGKGVKDEQFF,TGCAGTGCTAGCGGCAAAGGGGTTAAGGATGAGCAGTTCTTC
NA,16,TRBD2,TRBJ2-1,TRBV4-2,CASSQVRLAGHQEQFF,TGTGCCAGCAGCCAAGTGAGGCTAGCGGGGCACCAGGAGCAGTTCTTC
NA,14,TRBD2,TRBJ2-5,TRBV4-1,CASSQSMRGETQYF,TGCGCCAGCAGCCAATCAATGCGGGGGGAGACCCAGTACTTC
NA,13,NA,TRBJ2-4,TRBV24-1,CATSDSPADIQYF,TGTGCCACCAGTGACTCCCCGGCGGACATTCAGTACTTC
NA,12,NA,TRBJ2-1,TRBV5-1,CASSLSWGEQFF,TGCGCCAGCAGCTTGAGCTGGGGTGAGCAGTTCTTC
NA,15,TRBD2,TRBJ2-3,TRBV7-2,CASLMAGGLTDTQYF,TGTGCCAGCTTAATGGCGGGAGGCCTCACAGATACGCAGTATTTT
NA,13,NA,TRBJ2-2,TRBV6-1,CASSERMNGELFF,TGTGCCAGCAGTGAAAGGATGAACGGGGAGCTGTTTTTT
NA,13,TRBD1,TRBJ2-3,TRBV6-6,CAGSSRGPDTQYF,TGTGCCGGCTCTAGCAGGGGGCCAGATACGCAGTATTTT
NA,14,TRBD2,TRBJ2-1,TRBV7-2,CASSLTSGNNEQFF,TGTGCCAGCAGCTTAACTAGCGGAAACAATGAGCAGTTCTTC
few,18,NA,TRBJ2-1,TRBV11-3,CASSLELWGESSYNEQFF,TGTGCCAGCAGCTTAGAGCTGTGGGGGGAGAGCTCCTACAATGAGCAGTTCTTC
few,14,NA,TRBJ1-1,TRBV20-1,CSASFWEGDTEAFF,TGCAGTGCTAGCTTCTGGGAGGGGGACACTGAAGCTTTCTTT
few,16,NA,TRBJ2-3,TRBV24-1,CATSDMDTASTDTQYF,TGTGCCACCAGTGACATGGATACCGCTAGCACAGATACGCAGTATTTT
NA,12,NA,TRBJ2-7,TRBV6-2/TRBV6-3,CASSPYSYEQYF,TGTGCCAGCAGTCCCTATTCCTACGAGCAGTACTTC
NA,18,TRBD1,TRBJ1-5,TRBV6-2/TRBV6-3,CASSLKNRGLSGNQPQHF,TGTGCCAGCAGCCTGAAAAACAGGGGGCTATCCGGGAATCAGCCCCAGCATTTT
NA,17,TRBD2,TRBJ2-5,TRBV30,CAWSVRVKRLAGETQYF,TGTGCCTGGAGTGTACGAGTCAAGAGACTAGCAGGAGAGACCCAGTACTTC
NA,16,NA,TRBJ2-1,TRBV12-3/TRBV12-4,CASTPGRDRPNNEQFF,TGTGCCAGCACCCCGGGGAGGGACAGGCCGAACAATGAGCAGTTCTTC
NA,15,NA,TRBJ1-2,TRBV6-5,CASSYARESNYGYTF,TGTGCCAGCAGTTACGCGAGGGAGTCTAACTATGGCTACACCTTC
NA,13,TRBD1,TRBJ1-2,TRBV5-6,CASSFQGARGYTF,TGTGCCAGCAGCTTTCAGGGGGCGCGGGGCTACACCTTC
NA,13,NA,TRBJ1-2,TRBV12-3/TRBV12-4,CASSTSGTYGYTF,TGTGCCAGCAGTACATCCGGGACTTATGGCTACACCTTC
NA,10,NA,TRBJ2-1,TRBV29-1,CSVFANQEFF,TGCAGCGTTTTTGCGAACCAAGAGTTCTTC
NA,14,NA,TRBJ2-2,TRBV27,CASRNRVTTGELFF,TGTGCCAGCAGAAACAGGGTGACGACCGGGGAGCTGTTTTTT
few,16,TRBD2,TRBJ2-2,TRBV7-2,CASSFSGRSYTGELFF,TGTGCCAGCAGCTTTAGCGGGCGAAGTTATACCGGGGAGCTGTTTTTT
once,13,TRBD1,TRBJ2-2,TRBV7-2,CATRTGLTGELFF,TGTGCCACAAGGACAGGGCTCACCGGGGAGCTGTTTTTT
NA,15,NA,TRBJ2-2,TRBV6-8,CASSDSTGNNGELFF,TGTGCCAGCAGTGACTCAACAGGGAACAACGGGGAGCTGTTTTTT
few,16,TRBD2,TRBJ2-3,TRBV7-8,CASSSRLAGGRDTQYF,TGTGCCAGCAGCTCGCGACTAGCGGGAGGGCGGGATACGCAGTATTTT
few,13,NA,TRBJ2-1,TRBV6-2/TRBV6-3,CASSWREYNEQFF,TGTGCCAGCAGTTGGAGGGAGTACAATGAGCAGTTCTTC
NA,15,NA,TRBJ2-3,TRBV12-3/TRBV12-4,CASSPGVGGTDTQYF,TGTGCCAGCAGTCCAGGGGTCGGGGGAACAGATACGCAGTATTTT
NA,13,NA,TRBJ1-1,TRBV7-7,CASSRGRGTEAFF,TGTGCTAGCAGCCGGGGCAGGGGCACTGAAGCTTTCTTT
NA,13,NA,TRBJ2-5,TRBV5-1,CASSPIGGETQYF,TGCGCCAGCAGCCCTATAGGGGGGGAGACCCAGTACTTC
NA,14,TRBD2,TRBJ2-1,TRBV7-2,CASSPELADNGQFF,TGTGCCAGCAGCCCCGAGCTAGCGGATAATGGGCAGTTCTTC
few,15,NA,TRBJ2-5,TRBV7-2,CASSPPGNVLQTQYF,TGTGCCAGCAGCCCGCCGGGAAACGTGTTGCAGACCCAGTACTTC
NA,13,NA,TRBJ2-6,TRBV7-6,CASSVPGANVLTF,TGTGCCAGCAGCGTACCTGGGGCCAACGTCCTGACTTTC